This T cell receptor (beta chain) was documented in a study of beta chain features in type 1 diabetes. The wider study: Cell yields, age and gender were similar between patients and healthy donors. Findings and caveats of the study: In every one of the four CD4+ subsets, TCRB CDR3s were moderately but significantly shorter in Type 1 diabetes patients.

This clone was seen a handful of times. No antigen is known for it. The junction shows a germline mismatch at one end, possibly a read error. Using CD45RO/CCR7/CD25/CD127/CD95/CD27, CD4+ naive, central memory, regulatory and stem cell-like memory cells were sorted. Purity exceeded 95% in all sorted populations. cDNA synthesis used the whole RNA isolate, giving expressed TCRB sequences. Reads from naive, central memory and regulatory T cell samples averaged around 3.7 million. TCRdb's table, derived via immunoSEQ multiplex PCR, lists solely in-frame clones and lacks some. Of 300,000 to 350,000 clones listed, approximately 9.7% are singletons. CDR1 SSHAT and CDR2 FNYEAQ come from the germline V gene (reference sequence). This CDR3 is 16 amino acids long.

The V and J genes are TRBV7-7 and TRBJ2-2; TRBD2 aligns across 10 bases. This receptor was identified in a young man with type 1 diabetes. The sample consisted of central memory CD4+ T cells from blood. CDR3 sequence: CASSSSGGENTGELFF. The CDR3 DNA is TGTGCTAGCAGCTCGAGCGGGGGGGAGAACACCGGGGAGCTGTTTTTT.